This T cell receptor (beta chain) stems from a study of T cell changes during pregnancy in multiple sclerosis (dated by TCRdb to between 2018 and 2021). Concerning the study at large: Changes in the T cell repertoire over the course of pregnancy were examined in this study in women with multiple sclerosis.

Turning to this clone: What this receptor recognizes is not known. No qualities accompany the bases; no much larger clone lies one base away.

The library was obtained by the immunoSEQ multiplex PCR assay. TCRdb carries this immuneACCESS record with in-frame sequences only. Its versions omit some clonotypes, under half of them owing to an unresolved V gene in the studies checked, with the rest unexplained. The table for this sample lists tens of thousands of clones; roughly nine tenths of them were counted only once. The biggest ten clones account for approximately 0.6% of the sample. Sequences were derived from CD4+ T cells from peripheral blood mononuclear cells, sampled in the first trimester of pregnancy. This TCR was recovered from a female donor with multiple sclerosis, enrolled in a pregnancy study.

The CDR3 amino acid sequence is: CASSQRPLLTYNEQFF. In nucleotide form, the sequence is TGTGCCAGCAGCCAGAGGCCTCTACTCACCTACAATGAGCAGTTCTTC. The rearranged segments are TRBV7-2 and TRBJ2-1; the D gene lacks a confident call. Reading from cysteine to phenylalanine, the CDR3 counts 16 amino acids. Just CDR3 DNA is preserved here, 48 bases in frame from base 1. From a lookup of the germline V gene, CDR1 and CDR2 are SGHTA and FQGNSA. Trimming takes 5 bases from V and 2 bases from J, and the germline ends sit 16 bases apart.